Described below is a single T cell receptor (beta chain) sequence and its context. Its antigen is unidentified. Central memory, naive, regulatory and stem cell-like memory CD4+ cells were sorted by CD45RO/CCR7/CD25/CD127/CD95/CD27. This sample is drawn from a study of beta chain features in type 1 diabetes. Whole-study results and caveats: All four CD4+ subsets from Type 1 diabetes patients carried moderately but significantly shorter TCRB CDR3s.

Sequencing targeted expressed TCRB transcripts, as all isolated RNA had been reverse transcribed. Using immunoSEQ multiplex PCR, the repertoire was profiled, and TCRdb retains in-frame clones only, with some absent. The sample holds a few hundred thousand clones, approximately 14% seen once. In germline, CDR1 is ENHRY, CDR2 SYGVKD. V shed 11 bases and J 4 bases; nucleotides not matched to a gene: 5. The CDR3 extends over 13 amino acids. Sequenced sample: naive CD4+ T cells from blood. V gene TRBV10-3 combines with J gene TRBJ2-1; 10 bases are a match to TRBD2. The sequence was obtained from a man aged 25-40 years with type 1 diabetes. CDR3 protein: CAAGTSDYNEQFF. The CDR3 DNA follows: TGTGCCGCAGGGACTAGCGATTACAATGAGCAGTTCTTC.